The TCR beta chain described here comes from a study of blood T cell repertoires in COVID-19. Study details: Spain, Italy and the United States supplied samples that represented acute and convalescent COVID-19. The analysed material was cDNA or gDNA that came from T cells, B-cell-depleted T cells, or PBMCs.

This clone was observed once. How the authors handled the data: Researchers report that nucleated cell counts were estimated from reference gene primer amplification. Repertoires were generated with immunoSEQ multiplex PCR, while TCRdb's copy carries only in-frame clones and drops some. The V and J calls and clone size are taken from that table; D and trimming were inferred from the DNA. In the table there are under 250,000 clones, approximately 80% of which are singletons. Per germline, CDR1 GTSNPN and CDR2 SVGIG (reference sequence). The CDR3 loop spans 17 amino acids. V was clipped by 4 bases and J by 1 base; unmatched bases: 10.

Material: peripheral blood. The chain carries TRBV30 and TRBJ1-1; TRBD1 agrees at 12 bases. The receptor was derived from a man aged 40-49 years with acute or convalescent COVID-19. This chain's CDR3 is CAWIKGGTGGWNTEAFF. The CDR3 coding sequence is TGTGCCTGGATAAAAGGGGGGACAGGGGGCTGGAACACTGAAGCTTTCTTT.